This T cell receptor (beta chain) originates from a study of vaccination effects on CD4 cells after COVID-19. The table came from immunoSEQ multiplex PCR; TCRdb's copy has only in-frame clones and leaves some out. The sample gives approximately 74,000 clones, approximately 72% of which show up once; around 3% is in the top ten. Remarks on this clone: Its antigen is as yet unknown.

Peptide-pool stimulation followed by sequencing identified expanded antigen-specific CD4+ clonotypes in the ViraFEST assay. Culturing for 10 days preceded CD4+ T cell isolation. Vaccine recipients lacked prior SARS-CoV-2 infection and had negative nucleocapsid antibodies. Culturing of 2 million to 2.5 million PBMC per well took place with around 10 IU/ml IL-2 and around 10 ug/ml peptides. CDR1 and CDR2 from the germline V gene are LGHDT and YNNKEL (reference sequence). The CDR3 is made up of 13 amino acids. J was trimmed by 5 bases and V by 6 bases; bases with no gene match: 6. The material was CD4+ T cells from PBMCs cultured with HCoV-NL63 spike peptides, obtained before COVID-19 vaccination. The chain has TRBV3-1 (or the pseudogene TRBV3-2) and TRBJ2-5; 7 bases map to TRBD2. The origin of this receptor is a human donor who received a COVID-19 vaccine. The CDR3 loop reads CASRGGAVETQYF. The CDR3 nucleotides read TGTGCCAGCAGGGGAGGGGCAGTGGAGACCCAGTACTTC.